A single sample is the source of the 14 T cell receptor beta chains below, sequenced in a study of response to subunit inactivated influenza vaccine. Using its own MiXCR run on the RT-PCR reads, TCRdb lists one record per CDR3 protein. The sample records roughly 650,000 distinct CDR3 sequences, about 15% being singletons. The sequencing here drew on PBMCs from blood, taken about 11 days after vaccination. The receptors derive from a man aged 45-65 years who received an inactivated influenza vaccine.

This clonotype has a handful of counts. The gene calls are TRBV29-1 and TRBJ2-1; 11 nucleotides agree with TRBD2. CDR3 length: 14 residues. J was trimmed by 8 bases and V by 4 bases; bases with no gene match: 7. The V gene's germline CDR1 is SQVTM and CDR2 ANQGSEA. DNA of the CDR3: TGCAGCGTTGGGGTAGCGGGGGGGCCTGATGAGCAGTTCTTC. Amino acids: CSVGVAGGPDEQFF.

The table lists this clonotype with a few counts. The genes are TRBV10-3 and TRBJ1-5; D gene uncertain. V was clipped by 3 bases and J by 7 bases, with 13 bases between them. Germline CDR1 ENHRY, CDR2 SYGVKD. The CDR3 contains 14 residues. The chain's CDR3 is CAISDLPGLQPQHF. The CDR3 nucleotides are TGTGCCATCAGTGATCTACCGGGTTTACAGCCCCAGCATTTT.

This chain links TRBV6-1 with TRBJ2-1, with 16 bases lining up with TRBD2. From germline, CDR1 is MNHNS and CDR2 SASEGT. CDR3 size: 18 residues. J was trimmed by 7 bases and V by 6 bases; bases with no gene match: 12. The CDR3 here is CASSPGTSGRAYPNEQFF. Written as DNA, the CDR3 is TGTGCCAGCAGCCCCGGGACTAGCGGGAGGGCCTACCCAAATGAGCAGTTCTTC.

Ten or more counts support this clonotype. V gene TRBV7-6 combines with J gene TRBJ2-1; tentative D call: TRBD1 (7 bases). Trimming took off 0 bases at V and 2 bases at J, with 14 bases between the two ends. Germline lookup yields CDR1 SGHVS and CDR2 FNYEAQ. The CDR3 is 17 amino acids. CDR3 sequence reads: CASSLAPTGRPYNEQFF. CDR3 DNA sequence: TGTGCCAGCAGCTTAGCGCCGACAGGGAGGCCCTACAATGAGCAGTTCTTC.

This clonotype occurred a few times. The chain couples TRBV12-3 or TRBV12-4 to TRBJ2-2; 9 nucleotides agree with TRBD1. There are 14 residues in the CDR3. V lost 6 bases, J lost 3 bases, and 2 bases stayed unmatched. The CDR3 loop reads CASRRTGDTGELFF. The DNA for the CDR3 is TGTGCCAGCAGGCGGACAGGGGACACCGGGGAGCTGTTTTTT.

The rearrangement joins TRBV28 to TRBJ1-4; tentative D call: TRBD1 (5 bases). The CDR3 sequence is 14 residues long. The germline V gene encodes CDR1 MDHEN and CDR2 SYDVKM. V was clipped by 6 bases and J by 7 bases, with 15 bases between them. In DNA, the CDR3 is TGTGCCAGCAGGGCCTCCGGGGGGATTGAAAAACTGTTTTTT. Its translation is CASRASGGIEKLFF.

This clonotype was picked up a small number of times. This chain links TRBV28 with TRBJ2-6; perhaps TRBD2 as D (5 bases). CDR3 length: 15 amino acids. V gave up 7 bases and J gave up 3 bases, with 13 bases separating them. Germline lookup yields CDR1 MDHEN and CDR2 SYDVKM. The CDR3 loop is CASNREGGGANVLTF. The CDR3 nucleotides read TGTGCCAGCAATCGTGAAGGAGGTGGGGCCAACGTCCTGACTTTC.

CDR3 in DNA: TGCGCCAGCGTGAAAATCGGGACAGGGAAAGGAGAGACCCAGTTCTTC. Amino acid sequence: CASVKIGTGKGETQFF. The gene calls are TRBV5-1 and TRBJ2-5; TRBD1 aligns across 9 bases. The closer fit of TRBJ2-1 to the DNA end suggests the J call may be wrong. CDR1 is SGHRS and CDR2 is YFSETQ in the germline V gene. The CDR3 runs 16 residues.

V is TRBV5-6 and J is TRBJ2-2; D perhaps matches TRBD2 (6 bases). This CDR3 has 15 amino acids. With 5 bases removed from V and 6 bases from J, the gap between germline ends came to 17 bases. CDR1 is SGHDT, CDR2 YYEEEE, per germline. This chain's CDR3 is CASRFGGIGSGELFF. CDR3 sequence (DNA): TGTGCCAGCAGGTTTGGGGGGATCGGATCCGGGGAGCTGTTTTTT.

This clonotype has just a few counts. The J gene is TRBJ1-5, the V gene TRBV20-1; tentatively, D is TRBD1 (6 bases). Germline V gene sequence: CDR1 DFQATT, CDR2 SNEGSKA (reference sequence). This CDR3 is built from 14 residues. Trimming removed 5 bases at V and 3 bases at J, with 14 bases between. The CDR3 region has the DNA TGCAGTGCTTGGAGGGGGGGCGACAATCAGCCCCAGCATTTT. It translates to CSAWRGGDNQPQHF.

The sample holds many counts of this clonotype. The chain employs TRBV5-6 and TRBJ2-3; D not certain. This CDR3 spans 13 amino acids. Germline CDR1 SGHDT, CDR2 YYEEEE. Trimming stripped 1 base from V and 3 bases from J, with 6 bases between. In nucleotides, the CDR3 is TGTGCCAGCAGCTTGAAAGGAACAGATACGCAGTATTTT. It encodes CASSLKGTDTQYF.

The chain employs TRBV2 and TRBJ2-7; unclear D gene. The germline V gene has CDR1 SNHLY and CDR2 FYNNEI. The CDR3 extends over 16 amino acids. V shed 1 base and J shed 0 bases, with 13 bases lying between them. The CDR3 coding sequence is TGTGCCAGCAGTGAAGTCGGCAGCGCTAGCTCCTACGAGCAGTACTTC. Its protein is CASSEVGSASSYEQYF.

In its sample, this clonotype was seen a few times. The V gene is TRBV7-2, the J gene TRBJ2-7; 9 bases are a match to TRBD2. In germline, CDR1 is SGHTA, CDR2 FQGNSA. This CDR3 is built from 14 residues. The V gene end was trimmed by 5 bases and the J gene end by 6 bases; junction bases not matched to a gene: 8. This chain's CDR3 is CASSTTGTSREQYF. As DNA, the CDR3 is TGTGCCAGCAGCACCACCGGGACTAGCCGCGAGCAGTACTTC.

This clonotype was seen many times. The chain has TRBV29-1 and TRBJ1-2; TRBD1 is a possible D gene (6 bases). V lost 0 bases, J lost 4 bases, and 9 bases lay in between. This CDR3 has 13 amino acids. Per the germline V gene, CDR1 is SQVTM and CDR2 is ANQGSEA. The CDR3 spells CSVEEGGGYGYTF. CDR3 DNA sequence: TGCAGCGTTGAAGAAGGGGGTGGCTATGGCTACACCTTC.